These 22 T cell receptor beta chains originate from one sample sequenced in a study of regulatory T cells in long-lasting Graves disease. TCR beta libraries were built with iRepertoire HTBI primers and Arm-PCR of CDR3 regions. Via MiXCR, TCRdb re-called the multiplex PCR reads, giving one row per CDR3 protein. The table records about 470,000 distinct CDR3 sequences, about 16% of them present only once. The sample's time point: newly diagnosed GD, antithyroid drugs for less than 3 months. With RNA extracted from PBMCs as input, the TCR library was made. The sample also formed part of further work on T cells in Graves' hyperthyroidism and ophthalmopathy.

This sample comprised peripheral blood mononuclear cells (PBMCs), obtained at new diagnosis, from a patient treated with antithyroid drugs. These receptor sequences come from a woman aged 25-40 years with Graves disease.

At least ten counts were recorded for this clonotype. V usage is TRBV3-1 and J usage is TRBJ2-5, with D perhaps matching TRBD1 or TRBD2 (5 bases each). This CDR3 comprises 16 residues. The V gene's germline CDR1 is LGHDT and CDR2 YNNKEL (reference sequence). Trimming left V 1 base short and J 4 bases short, with 16 bases between. CDR3: CASSQGSELRGETQYF. CDR3 nucleotides: TGTGCCAGCAGCCAAGGAAGTGAACTGAGGGGAGAGACCCAGTACTTC.

In its sample, this clonotype was seen many times. The chain couples TRBV6-1 to TRBJ2-3, with D possibly matching TRBD2 (5 bases). CDR1 is MNHNS and CDR2 is SASEGT in the germline V gene. The CDR3 totals 14 residues. V lost 6 bases and J lost 1, with 11 bases in between. The CDR3 is CASRDTRRTDTQYF. The CDR3 DNA reads TGTGCCAGCAGGGATACTAGGCGCACAGATACGCAGTATTTT.

This sequence joins TRBV20-1 and TRBJ2-6; 12 positions agree with TRBD2. The CDR3 length is 18 residues. J lost 0 bases, V lost 4 bases, and 7 bases had no gene match. Looked up from germline, CDR1 is DFQATT and CDR2 is SNEGSKA (reference sequence). DNA for the CDR3: TGCAGTGCTACGGTGACTAGCGGGAGTTTCTCTGGGGCCAACGTCCTGACTTTC. Protein sequence: CSATVTSGSFSGANVLTF.

There are many counts of this clonotype. The CDR3 DNA follows: TGTGCCAGCAGCTCCGGGGGGGGCGCGGGCAATCAGCCCCAGCATTTT. This codes for CASSSGGGAGNQPQHF. The rearrangement uses TRBV7-9 and TRBJ1-5; D is perhaps TRBD1 (6 bases). Trimming cost V 4 bases and J 2 bases, with 15 bases left between them. CDR1 is SEHNR, CDR2 FQNEAQ, per germline (reference sequence). The CDR3 consists of 16 residues. The variable domain in full, with the rest retrieved from reference TRBV7-9 and TRBJ1-5, is DTGVSQNPRHKITKRGQNVTFRCDPISEHNRLYWYRQTLGQGPEFLTYFQNEAQLEKSRLLSDRFSAERPKGSFSTLEIQRTEQGDSAMYLCASSSGGGAGNQPQHFGDGTRLSIL.

In its sample, this clonotype was seen many times. The rearrangement joins TRBV12-3 or TRBV12-4 to TRBJ2-4, with 9 nucleotides matching TRBD1. Trimming took 4 bases from V and 13 from J; bases not matched to a gene: 5. CDR3 length: 12 amino acids. CDR3 amino acids: CASSSGQGLQYF. The CDR3 DNA reads as TGTGCCAGCAGTTCGGGACAGGGTCTCCAGTACTTC.

The V and J genes are TRBV5-1 and TRBJ2-2; the match to TRBD1 covers 7 bases. V lost 5 bases to trimming and J lost 4 bases; unmatched junction nucleotides: 11. Per germline, CDR1 SGHRS and CDR2 YFSETQ. The CDR3 extends over 16 amino acids. CDR3 bases: TGCGCCAGCAGTCCGATCGCAAGACAGGGCACCGGGGAGCTGTTTTTT. This sequence encodes CASSPIARQGTGELFF.

This chain uses TRBV19 with TRBJ2-1; 8 bases fit TRBD2. Germline loops: CDR1 LNHDA, CDR2 SQIVND (reference sequence). The CDR3 is 15 amino acids. The trim removed 6 bases at V and 0 bases at J, leaving 4 bases unmatched. CDR3 in amino acids: CASSKLAVSYNEQFF. The CDR3 DNA is TGTGCCAGTAGCAAACTAGCGGTCTCCTACAATGAGCAGTTCTTC.

This clonotype was counted between two and nine times. The V call is TRBV20-1, the J call TRBJ1-5; TRBD1 might be the D (5 bases). This CDR3 has 12 amino acids. Germline CDR1 and CDR2: DFQATT and SNEGSKA (reference sequence). V gave up 2 bases and J gave up 9 bases, with 11 bases separating them. Here the CDR3 reads CSARQGGGPQHF. The DNA of the CDR3 is TGCAGTGCTAGACAGGGTGGAGGGCCCCAGCATTTT.

This clonotype was observed a few times. J is TRBJ2-7 and V is TRBV7-8, with 8 bases fitting TRBD2. The CDR3 has 14 residues. After removal of 5 bases from V and 2 bases from J, the junction contained 5 bases not matched to a gene. The germline gives CDR1 SGHVS, CDR2 FQNEAQ. The CDR3 DNA follows: TGTGCCAGCAGCATTAGCGGGAACACCTACGAGCAGTACTTC. Translated, it gives CASSISGNTYEQYF.

This clonotype was seen repeatedly, ten times or more. V and J are TRBV12-3 or TRBV12-4 and TRBJ2-5; D possibly corresponds to TRBD2 (5 bases). The CDR3 consists of 14 residues. The V end lost 5 bases, the J end lost 2 bases, and 12 bases lay between the germline ends. CDR3 DNA: TGTGCCAGCAGTATCACCGGGATTCAAGAGACCCAGTACTTC. Translating gives CASSITGIQETQYF.

The chain employs TRBV11-1 and TRBJ2-6, with 9 bases aligning to TRBD1. CDR3 length: 17 amino acids. Unmatched junction bases numbered 9, after V lost 7 bases and J lost 2 bases. Per the germline V gene, CDR1 is SGHAT and CDR2 is FQDESV (reference sequence). The CDR3 bases are TGTGCCAGCAACGCTCTCGGGACAGGGCCTGGGGCCAACGTCCTGACTTTC. Its protein product is CASNALGTGPGANVLTF.

This clonotype showed up many times. Germline and junction disagree at one end, which may indicate a read error. V is TRBV28 and J is TRBJ2-3, with 11 positions matching TRBD2. The germline CDR1 and CDR2 sequences are MDHEN and SYDVKM. This CDR3 comprises 17 residues. DNA of the CDR3: TGTGCCGGCAGTTTGTTCGGCCTAGCGGGAGGTCCAGATACGCAGTATTTT. This encodes CAGSLFGLAGGPDTQYF.

A single count supports this clonotype. V usage is TRBV7-8 and J usage is TRBJ1-1; D gene unclear. V was clipped by 1 base and J by 6 bases, with 12 bases between them. The CDR3 has 14 residues. Germline V gene data show CDR1 as SGHVS and CDR2 as FQNEAQ. Written as DNA, the CDR3 is TGTGCCAGCAGCTTAGAGGGTTGGAGCTCTGAAGCTTTCTTT. This sequence encodes CASSLEGWSSEAFF.

The CDR3: CASSLELAVSSYEQYF. DNA for the CDR3: TGTGCCAGCAGCTTGGAACTAGCGGTTAGCTCCTACGAGCAGTACTTC. The chain couples TRBV5-5 to TRBJ2-7; 8 bases are a match to TRBD2. V lost 0 bases, J lost 0 bases, and 5 bases stayed unmatched. The CDR3 totals 16 residues. Looked up from germline, CDR1 is SGHKS and CDR2 is YYEKEE (reference sequence).

This clonotype was counted ten times or more. The chain has TRBV27 and TRBJ1-5, with D tentatively TRBD1 (5 bases). The CDR3 loop spans 14 amino acids. CDR1 and CDR2 (germline): MNHEY, SMNVEV (reference sequence). Trimming left V 6 bases short and J 10 bases short, with 19 bases between. The CDR3 nucleotides are TGTGCCAGCAGGTCCAGGGTGGCCTCGGGCCCCCAGCATTTT. Translating gives CASRSRVASGPQHF.

The chain couples TRBV5-1 to TRBJ2-1; 11 bases map to TRBD1. The V gene end was trimmed by 4 bases and the J gene end by 10 bases; junction bases not matched to a gene: 7. CDR1 and CDR2 (germline): SGHRS, YFSETQ. The CDR3 length is 14 residues. The CDR3 loop is CASSLGQGGYEQFF. Here the CDR3 DNA reads TGCGCCAGCAGCCTGGGACAGGGGGGCTACGAGCAGTTCTTC.

This clonotype was detected only a few times. In DNA, the CDR3 is TGTGCCGGCGAGGACGGTTACTATGGCTACACCTTC. Protein sequence: CAGEDGYYGYTF. The chain is built from TRBV28 and TRBJ1-2, with D unresolved. V was trimmed by 11 bases and J by 3 bases, leaving 13 bases between them. Germline V gene data show CDR1 as MDHEN and CDR2 as SYDVKM. The length of the CDR3 is 12 residues.

This clonotype was observed at least ten times. The genes are TRBV19 and TRBJ2-1; 7 bases fit TRBD2. The trim removed 5 bases at V and 12 bases at J, leaving 10 bases unmatched. Germline lookup yields CDR1 LNHDA and CDR2 SQIVND (reference sequence). This CDR3 has 13 residues. The CDR3 DNA sequence: TGTGCCAGTAGTGCAGGGACCAGCGGGACGCAGTTCTTC. Translating it yields CASSAGTSGTQFF.

This clonotype was observed at least ten times. The rearrangement uses TRBV10-3 and TRBJ2-7, with D tentatively TRBD1 (5 bases). The CDR3 length is 14 residues. V dropped 0 bases and J dropped 1 base, with 7 bases sitting between them. Per germline, CDR1 ENHRY and CDR2 SYGVKD. CDR3 DNA sequence: TGTGCCATCAGTGAGTCTCGACAGTCCTACGAGCAGTACTTC. It codes for CAISESRQSYEQYF.

This clonotype was counted ten times or more. This chain links TRBV10-3 with TRBJ1-2; no reliable D call. The V end lost 7 bases, the J end lost 4 bases, and 13 bases lay between the germline ends. The length of the CDR3 is 13 residues. CDR1 is ENHRY and CDR2 is SYGVKD in the germline V gene. The CDR3 coding sequence is TGTGCCATCACGGGCTTTTCAGGCTATGGCTACACCTTC. Its protein is CAITGFSGYGYTF.

This clonotype showed up many times. V gene TRBV7-2 combines with J gene TRBJ1-2, with a possible D match to TRBD1 (6 bases). Germline values: CDR1 SGHTA, CDR2 FQGNSA. V was pared by 1 base and J by 4 bases, with 10 bases between. The CDR3 is made up of 14 amino acids. The CDR3 nucleotides read TGTGCCAGCAGCTTAGTCGGACAGAGCTATGGCTACACCTTC. Its translation: CASSLVGQSYGYTF. Using reference TRBV7-2 and TRBJ1-2 for the parts outside the CDR3, the full variable domain is GAGVSQSPSNKVTEKGKDVELRCDPISGHTALYWYRQSLGQGLEFLIYFQGNSAPDKSGLPSDRFSAERTGGSVSTLTIQRTQQEDSAVYLCASSLVGQSYGYTFGSGTRLTVV.

As concerns this clonotype: This could be a read error, since a much larger clone is one nucleotide away. This chain uses TRBV7-2 with TRBJ2-3; D may be TRBD1 (6 bases). Per the germline V gene, CDR1 is SGHTA and CDR2 is FQGNSA. V lost 2 bases to trimming and J lost 4 bases, with 10 bases between them. The length of the CDR3 is 14 residues. CDR3 DNA: TGTGCCAGCAGCTTATATACAGGGTCAGATACGCAGTATTTT. It codes for CASSLYTGSDTQYF.